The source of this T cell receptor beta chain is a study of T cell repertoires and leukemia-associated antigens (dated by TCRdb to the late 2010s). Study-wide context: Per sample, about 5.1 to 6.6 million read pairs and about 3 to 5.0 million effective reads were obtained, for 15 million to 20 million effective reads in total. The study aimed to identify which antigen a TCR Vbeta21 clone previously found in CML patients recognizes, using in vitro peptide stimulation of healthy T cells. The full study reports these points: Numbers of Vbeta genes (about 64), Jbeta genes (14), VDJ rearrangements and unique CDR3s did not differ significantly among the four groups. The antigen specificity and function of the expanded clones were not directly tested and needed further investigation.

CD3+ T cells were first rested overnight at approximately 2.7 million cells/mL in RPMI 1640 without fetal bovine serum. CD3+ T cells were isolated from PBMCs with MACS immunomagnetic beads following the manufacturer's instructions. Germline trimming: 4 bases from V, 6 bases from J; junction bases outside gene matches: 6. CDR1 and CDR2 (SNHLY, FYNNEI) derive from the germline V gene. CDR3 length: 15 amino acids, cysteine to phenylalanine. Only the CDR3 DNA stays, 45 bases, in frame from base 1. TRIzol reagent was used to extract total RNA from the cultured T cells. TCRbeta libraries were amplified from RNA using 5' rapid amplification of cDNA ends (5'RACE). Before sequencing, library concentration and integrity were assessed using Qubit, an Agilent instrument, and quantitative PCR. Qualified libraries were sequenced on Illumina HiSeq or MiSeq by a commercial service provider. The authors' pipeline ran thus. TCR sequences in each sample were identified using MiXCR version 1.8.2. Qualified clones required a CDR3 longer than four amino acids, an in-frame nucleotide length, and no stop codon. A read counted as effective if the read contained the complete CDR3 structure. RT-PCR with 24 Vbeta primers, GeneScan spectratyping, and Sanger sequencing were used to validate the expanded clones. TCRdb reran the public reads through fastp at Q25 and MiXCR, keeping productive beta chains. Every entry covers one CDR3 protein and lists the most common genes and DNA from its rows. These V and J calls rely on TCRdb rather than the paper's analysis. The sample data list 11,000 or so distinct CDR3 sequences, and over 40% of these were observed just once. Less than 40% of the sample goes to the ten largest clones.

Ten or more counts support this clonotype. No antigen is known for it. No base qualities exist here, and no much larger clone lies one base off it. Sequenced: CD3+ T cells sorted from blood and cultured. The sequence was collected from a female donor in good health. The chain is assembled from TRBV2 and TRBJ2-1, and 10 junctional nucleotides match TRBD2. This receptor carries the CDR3 CASSVASGRSNEQFF. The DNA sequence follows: TGTGCCAGCAGTGTCGCTAGCGGGAGATCCAATGAGCAGTTCTTC.